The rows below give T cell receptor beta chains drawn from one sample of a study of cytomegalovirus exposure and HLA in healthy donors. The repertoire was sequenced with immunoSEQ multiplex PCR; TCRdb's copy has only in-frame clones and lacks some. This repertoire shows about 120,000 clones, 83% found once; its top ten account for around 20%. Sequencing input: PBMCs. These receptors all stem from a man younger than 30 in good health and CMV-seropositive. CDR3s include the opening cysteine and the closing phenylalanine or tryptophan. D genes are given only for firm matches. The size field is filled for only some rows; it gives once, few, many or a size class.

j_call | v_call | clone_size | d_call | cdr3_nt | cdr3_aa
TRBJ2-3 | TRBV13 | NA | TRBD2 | TGTGCCAGCAGCAGAACTAGCGGGGGGGTTGTCGTTACGCAGTATTTT | CASSRTSGGVVVTQYF
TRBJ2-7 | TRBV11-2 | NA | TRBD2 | TGTGCCAGCAGCCCCGGGGGAGGGGATGTCGTGCAGTACTTC | CASSPGGGDVVQYF
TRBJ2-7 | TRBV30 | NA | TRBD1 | TGTGCCTGGAGGGACAGGGGCGCATTCTACGAGCAGTACTTC | CAWRDRGAFYEQYF
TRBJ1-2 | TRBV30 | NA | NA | TGTGCCTGGAACTGGGCCCGAGACGGCTACACCTTC | CAWNWARDGYTF
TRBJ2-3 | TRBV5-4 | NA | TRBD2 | TGTGCCAGCAGCTTGCAGCTTGCTAGCGGGGGAACAGATACGCAGTATTTT | CASSLQLASGGTDTQYF
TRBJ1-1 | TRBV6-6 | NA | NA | TGTGCCAGCAGTTACTCCTGGGCGAACACTGAAGCTTTCTTT | CASSYSWANTEAFF
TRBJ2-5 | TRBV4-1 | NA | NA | TGCGCCAGCAGCCAAGCGAGGGGGAGAGAGACCCAGTACTTC | CASSQARGRETQYF
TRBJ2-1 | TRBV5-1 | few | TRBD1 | TGCGCCAGCAGGACAGGGGGGAACGAGCAGTTCTTC | CASRTGGNEQFF
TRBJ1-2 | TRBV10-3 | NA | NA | TGTGCCATCACCTCCGCACAGGGAAACTATGGCTACACCTTC | CAITSAQGNYGYTF
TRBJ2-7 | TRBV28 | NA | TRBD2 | TGTGCCAGCAGTTTGGGACTAGCCTACGAGCAGTACTTC | CASSLGLAYEQYF
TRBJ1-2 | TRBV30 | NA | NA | TGTGCCACCGAAGACAGCCCCTATGGCTACACCTTC | CATEDSPYGYTF
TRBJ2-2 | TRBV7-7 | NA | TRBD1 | TGTGCCAGCAGGGCCAATGAGGGGGCTGACACCGGGGAGCTGTTTTTT | CASRANEGADTGELFF
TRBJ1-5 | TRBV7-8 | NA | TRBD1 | TGTGCCAGCAGCTTAGCGGAGGGACAGGGTAATCAGCCCCAGCATTTT | CASSLAEGQGNQPQHF
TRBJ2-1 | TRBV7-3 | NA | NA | TGTGCCAGCAGCTCCCCCGACGGGATTAATGAGCAGTTCTTC | CASSSPDGINEQFF
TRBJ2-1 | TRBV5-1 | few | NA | TGCGCCAGCAGCTTACTGGGCACCTACAATGAGCAGTTCTTC | CASSLLGTYNEQFF
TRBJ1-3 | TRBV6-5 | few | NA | TGTGCCAGCAGTTACGGGTCGGGCTCTGGAAACACCATATATTTT | CASSYGSGSGNTIYF
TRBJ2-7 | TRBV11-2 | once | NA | TGTGCCAGCAGCCCCGCCGGAGGAATAGCCTACGAGCAGTACTTC | CASSPAGGIAYEQYF
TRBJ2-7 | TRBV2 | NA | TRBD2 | TGTGCCAGCAATGTACTAGCGGGGGGGCCCTACGAGCAGTACTTC | CASNVLAGGPYEQYF
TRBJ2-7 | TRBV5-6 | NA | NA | TGTGCCAGCAGCTTGGGCAGGGATGAACCCTACGAGCAGTACTTC | CASSLGRDEPYEQYF
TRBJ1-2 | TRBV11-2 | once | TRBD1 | TGTGCCAGCAGCTTTTGGGACAGGGGGTCTGGCTACACCTTC | CASSFWDRGSGYTF
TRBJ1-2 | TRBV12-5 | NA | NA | TGTGCTAGTGGTTTGAGGGGCCTCTATGGCTACACCTTC | CASGLRGLYGYTF
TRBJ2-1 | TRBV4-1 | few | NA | TGCGCCAGCAGCCCCCGGGAATTAAGGAATGAGCAGTTCTTC | CASSPRELRNEQFF
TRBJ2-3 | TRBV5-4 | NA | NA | TGTGCCAGCAGCTTGCCAGGGGGCACAGATACGCAGTATTTT | CASSLPGGTDTQYF
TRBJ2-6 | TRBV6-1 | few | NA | TGTGCCAGCAGTGGCAAAACAGGGTCCGGGGCCAACGTCCTGACTTTC | CASSGKTGSGANVLTF
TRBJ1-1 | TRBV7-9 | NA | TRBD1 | TGTGCCAGCAGCACCCGGACAGGGACGGGCACTGAAGCTTTCTTT | CASSTRTGTGTEAFF